The clone carrying this T cell receptor beta chain has a count of ten or more. Its antigen is undetermined. This record belongs to a study of CD8+CD57+ T cells in acquired aplastic anemia. At the level of the study: Recorded DNA amounts for sorted CD4+ and CD8+ cells had an average of 3.2 ug.

For sequencing, patients were chosen who had shown expansion of CD8+CD57+ cells by flow cytometry. No patient had been given any therapy when blood was sampled. Study-wide findings and caveats: Controls and patients did not differ significantly in CD8+ Simpson's diversity. Sharing between patients and controls was observed for around 30 CD8+ CDR3 sequences.

TCR beta VDJ and CDR3 profiling used genomic DNA as template. From the reads, TCRdb called clonotypes with MiXCR, one entry per CDR3 protein. This table holds some 150,000 distinct CDR3 sequences, approximately 52% found once. Trimming pared 4 bases from V and 7 bases from J, leaving 12 bases between. The germline V gene has CDR1 SGHRS and CDR2 YFSETQ. The CDR3 is 13 amino acids. This receptor was taken from a human donor with aplastic anemia. The chain is built from TRBV5-1 and TRBJ2-1; D uncertain. The sequencing input was sorted CD4+, CD8+, or CD8+CD57+ T cells (not recorded which) from PBMCs. The CDR3 sequence is CASSHPLENEQFF. In DNA, the CDR3 is TGCGCCAGCAGCCACCCCCTCGAGAATGAGCAGTTCTTC.